The rows below give T cell receptor beta chains drawn from one sample of a study of control samples from healthy donors and cancer patients. Using immunoSEQ multiplex PCR, the repertoire was profiled, and TCRdb retains in-frame clones only, with some absent. The sample shows 190,000 or so clones, around 93% of them seen only once. Sequenced input: blood. The receptors originated from a man between 18 and 29 years old in good health. Both conserved end residues are trimmed from each CDR3. Rows give clone size only sometimes, using once, few, many, or a class for an expanded clone.

cdr3_aa: ASSDQRGNTQY; clone_size: .; cdr3_length: 11; v_call: TRBV10-2; j_call: TRBJ2-3
cdr3_aa: ASRKISGNEQF; clone_size: .; cdr3_length: 11; v_call: TRBV5-1; j_call: TRBJ2-1
cdr3_aa: ASTSGSPEAF; clone_size: .; cdr3_length: 10; v_call: TRBV2; j_call: TRBJ1-1
cdr3_aa: ASSLAGLGNTIY; clone_size: once; cdr3_length: 12; v_call: TRBV5-4; j_call: TRBJ1-3
cdr3_aa: ASSPRGLGDTQY; clone_size: .; cdr3_length: 12; v_call: TRBV2; j_call: TRBJ2-3
cdr3_aa: ASSDITLQETQY; clone_size: .; cdr3_length: 12; v_call: TRBV25-1; j_call: TRBJ2-5
cdr3_aa: ASSPTGGYNSPLH; clone_size: .; cdr3_length: 13; v_call: TRBV18; j_call: TRBJ1-6
cdr3_aa: ASSKTRLDTDTQY; clone_size: .; cdr3_length: 13; v_call: TRBV19; j_call: TRBJ2-3
cdr3_aa: ASSARDTSNEKLF; clone_size: .; cdr3_length: 13; v_call: TRBV9; j_call: TRBJ1-4
cdr3_aa: ASSEQGAGTEAF; clone_size: .; cdr3_length: 12; v_call: TRBV2; j_call: TRBJ1-1